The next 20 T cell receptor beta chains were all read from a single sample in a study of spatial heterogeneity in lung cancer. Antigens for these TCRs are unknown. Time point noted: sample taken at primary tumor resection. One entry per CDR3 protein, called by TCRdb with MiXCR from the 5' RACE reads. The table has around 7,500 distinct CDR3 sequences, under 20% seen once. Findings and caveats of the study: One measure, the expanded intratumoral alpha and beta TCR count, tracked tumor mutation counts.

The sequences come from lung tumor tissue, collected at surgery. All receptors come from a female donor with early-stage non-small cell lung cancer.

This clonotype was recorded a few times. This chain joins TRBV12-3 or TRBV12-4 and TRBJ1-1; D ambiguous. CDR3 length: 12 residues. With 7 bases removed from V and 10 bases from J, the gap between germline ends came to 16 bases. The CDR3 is CASTQPPIRAFF. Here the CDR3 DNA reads TGTGCCAGCACCCAACCCCCTATTCGAGCTTTCTTT.

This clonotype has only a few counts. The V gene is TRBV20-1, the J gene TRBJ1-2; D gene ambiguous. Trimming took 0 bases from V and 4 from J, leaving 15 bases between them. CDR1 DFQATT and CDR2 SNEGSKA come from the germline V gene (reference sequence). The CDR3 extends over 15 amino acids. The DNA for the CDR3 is TGCAGTGCTAGAGATCTTGACAAAACGATCTATGGCTACACCTTC. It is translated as CSARDLDKTIYGYTF.

In DNA, the CDR3 is TGTGCCAGCAGCTTGGAGGTTCCAATAACTAATGGCTACACCTTC. It yields the protein CASSLEVPITNGYTF. The J gene is TRBJ1-2, the V gene TRBV5-4; D gene uncertain. This CDR3 comprises 15 residues. Trimming shortened V by 0 bases and J by 6 bases, and 15 bases separated the two germline ends. Germline assignment: CDR1 SGHNT and CDR2 YYREEE (reference sequence).

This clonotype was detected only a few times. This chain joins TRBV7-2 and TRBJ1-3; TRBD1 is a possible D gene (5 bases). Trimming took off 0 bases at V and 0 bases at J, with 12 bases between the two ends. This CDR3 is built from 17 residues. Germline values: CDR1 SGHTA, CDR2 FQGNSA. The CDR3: CASSLAPPGGSGNTIYF. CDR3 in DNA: TGTGCCAGCAGCTTAGCCCCCCCCGGGGGCTCTGGAAACACCATATATTTT. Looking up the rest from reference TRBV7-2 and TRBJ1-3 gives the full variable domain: GAGVSQSPSNKVTEKGKDVELRCDPISGHTALYWYRQSLGQGLEFLIYFQGNSAPDKSGLPSDRFSAERTGGSVSTLTIQRTQQEDSAVYLCASSLAPPGGSGNTIYFGEGSWLTVV.

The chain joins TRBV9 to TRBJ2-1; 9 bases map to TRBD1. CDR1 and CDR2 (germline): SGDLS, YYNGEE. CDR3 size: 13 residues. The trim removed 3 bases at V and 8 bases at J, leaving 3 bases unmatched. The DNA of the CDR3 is TGTGCCAGCAGCGGGGACAGGGCCGATGAGCAGTTCTTC. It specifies CASSGDRADEQFF.

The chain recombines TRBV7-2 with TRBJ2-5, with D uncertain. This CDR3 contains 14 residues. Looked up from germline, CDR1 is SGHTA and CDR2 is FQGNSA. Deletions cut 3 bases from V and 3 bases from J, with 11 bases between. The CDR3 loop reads CASSFFAPEETQYF. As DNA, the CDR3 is TGTGCCAGCAGCTTTTTCGCTCCCGAAGAGACCCAGTACTTC. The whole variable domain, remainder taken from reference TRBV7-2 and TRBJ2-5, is GAGVSQSPSNKVTEKGKDVELRCDPISGHTALYWYRQSLGQGLEFLIYFQGNSAPDKSGLPSDRFSAERTGGSVSTLTIQRTQQEDSAVYLCASSFFAPEETQYFGPGTRLLVL.

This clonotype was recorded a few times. The DNA of the CDR3 is TGTGCCAGCAGCTCCCTCGTTCCGTTTGAGCAGTACTTC. The encoded protein is CASSSLVPFEQYF. This rearrangement joins TRBV7-9 to TRBJ2-7; D remains unclear. With 4 bases removed from V and 7 bases from J, the gap between germline ends came to 14 bases. Germline V CDR1 and CDR2: SEHNR, FQNEAQ (reference sequence). This CDR3 has 13 residues. Filled out from reference TRBV7-9 and TRBJ2-7, the complete variable domain reads DTGVSQNPRHKITKRGQNVTFRCDPISEHNRLYWYRQTLGQGPEFLTYFQNEAQLEKSRLLSDRFSAERPKGSFSTLEIQRTEQGDSAMYLCASSSLVPFEQYFGPGTRLTVT.

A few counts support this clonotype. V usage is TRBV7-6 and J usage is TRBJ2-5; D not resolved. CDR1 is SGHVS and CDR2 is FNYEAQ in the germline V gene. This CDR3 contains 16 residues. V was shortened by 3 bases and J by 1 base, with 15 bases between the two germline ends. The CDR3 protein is CASSLNLGRAQETQYF. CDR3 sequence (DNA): TGTGCCAGCAGCTTGAACCTAGGACGGGCCCAAGAGACCCAGTACTTC.

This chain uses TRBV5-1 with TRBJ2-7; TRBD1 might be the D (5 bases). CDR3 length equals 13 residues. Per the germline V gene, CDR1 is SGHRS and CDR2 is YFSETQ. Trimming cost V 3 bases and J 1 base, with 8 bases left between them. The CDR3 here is CASSSTGSYEQYF. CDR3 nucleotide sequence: TGCGCCAGCAGCTCAACAGGTTCCTACGAGCAGTACTTC.

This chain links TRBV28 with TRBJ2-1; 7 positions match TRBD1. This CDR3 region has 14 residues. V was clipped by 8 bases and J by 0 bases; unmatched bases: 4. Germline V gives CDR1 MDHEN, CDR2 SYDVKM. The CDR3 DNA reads TGTGCCAGCGGGGGACAGAGCTCCTACAATGAGCAGTTCTTC. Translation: CASGGQSSYNEQFF.

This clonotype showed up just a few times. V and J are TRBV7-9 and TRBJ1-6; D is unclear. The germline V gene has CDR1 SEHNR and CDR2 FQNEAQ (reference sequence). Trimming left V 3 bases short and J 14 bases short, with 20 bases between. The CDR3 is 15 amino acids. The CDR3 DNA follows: TGTGCCAGCAGCTTTGGGCTGGGAAGAATAGAAGCCCTCCACTTT. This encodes CASSFGLGRIEALHF. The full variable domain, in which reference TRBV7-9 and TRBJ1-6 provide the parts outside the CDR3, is DTGVSQNPRHKITKRGQNVTFRCDPISEHNRLYWYRQTLGQGPEFLTYFQNEAQLEKSRLLSDRFSAERPKGSFSTLEIQRTEQGDSAMYLCASSFGLGRIEALHFGNGTRLTVT.

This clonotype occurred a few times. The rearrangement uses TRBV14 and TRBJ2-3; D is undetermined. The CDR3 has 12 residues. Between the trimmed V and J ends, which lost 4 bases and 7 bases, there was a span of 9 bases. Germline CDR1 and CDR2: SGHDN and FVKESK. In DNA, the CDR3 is TGTGCCAGCAGCCCCTCCCAATATACGCAGTATTTT. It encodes CASSPSQYTQYF.

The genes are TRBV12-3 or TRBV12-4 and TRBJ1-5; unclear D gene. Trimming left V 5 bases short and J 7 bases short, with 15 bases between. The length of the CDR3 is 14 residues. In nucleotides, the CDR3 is TGTGCCAGCAGTATCTCCGGGTTGGGGCAGCCCCAGCATTTT. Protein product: CASSISGLGQPQHF.

CDR3 nucleotides: TGTGCTAGTGGTCCGGACAGGGAGAACTATGGCTACACCTTC. Protein: CASGPDRENYGYTF. V usage is TRBV12-5 and J usage is TRBJ1-2; TRBD1 agrees at 8 bases. The CDR3 is 14 residues long. After removal of 5 bases from V and 2 bases from J, the junction contained 4 bases not matched to a gene. The germline CDR1 and CDR2 sequences are LGHNT and FRNRAP.

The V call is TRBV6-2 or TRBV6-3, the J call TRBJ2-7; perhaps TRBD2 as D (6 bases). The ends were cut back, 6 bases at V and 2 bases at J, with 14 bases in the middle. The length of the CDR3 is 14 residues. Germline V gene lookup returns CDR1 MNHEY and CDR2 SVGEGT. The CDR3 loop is CASSKRDLPYEQYF. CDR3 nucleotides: TGTGCCAGCAGCAAACGGGACTTACCCTACGAGCAGTACTTC.

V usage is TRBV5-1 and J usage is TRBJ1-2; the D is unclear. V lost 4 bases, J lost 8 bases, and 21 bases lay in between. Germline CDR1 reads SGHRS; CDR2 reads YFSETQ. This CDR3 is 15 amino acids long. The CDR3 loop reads CASSSTTSGLRGYTF. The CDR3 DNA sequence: TGCGCCAGCAGCAGTACCACCTCCGGGTTGAGAGGCTACACCTTC. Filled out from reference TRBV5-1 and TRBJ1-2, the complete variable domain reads KAGVTQTPRYLIKTRGQQVTLSCSPISGHRSVSWYQQTPGQGLQFLFEYFSETQRNKGNFPGRFSGRQFSNSRSEMNVSTLELGDSALYLCASSSTTSGLRGYTFGSGTRLTVV.

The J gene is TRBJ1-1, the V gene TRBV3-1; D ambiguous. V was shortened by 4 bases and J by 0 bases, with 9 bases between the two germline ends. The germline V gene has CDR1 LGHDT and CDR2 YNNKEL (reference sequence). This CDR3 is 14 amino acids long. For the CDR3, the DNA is TGTGCCAGCAGCCCCCGACCGATGAACACTGAAGCTTTCTTT. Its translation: CASSPRPMNTEAFF. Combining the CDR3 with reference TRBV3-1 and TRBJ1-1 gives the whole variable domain DTAVSQTPKYLVTQMGNDKSIKCEQNLGHDTMYWYKQDSKKFLKIMFSYNNKELIINETVPNRFSPKSPDKAHLNLHINSLELGDSAVYFCASSPRPMNTEAFFGQGTRLTVV.

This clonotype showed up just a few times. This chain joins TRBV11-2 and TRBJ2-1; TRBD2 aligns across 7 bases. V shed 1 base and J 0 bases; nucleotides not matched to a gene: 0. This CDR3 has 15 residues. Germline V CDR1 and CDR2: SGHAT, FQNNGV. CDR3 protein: CASSLGGGSYNEQFF. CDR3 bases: TGTGCCAGCAGCTTAGGCGGGGGCTCCTACAATGAGCAGTTCTTC.

CDR3 in DNA: TGTGCCAGCAGCTTGTGGACTAGCTCAGATACGCAGTATTTT. It codes for CASSLWTSSDTQYF. V is TRBV7-9 and J is TRBJ2-3; 8 bases map to TRBD2. The length of the CDR3 is 14 residues. J gave up 4 bases and V 3 bases, and 3 bases lay outside the gene matches. CDR1 is SEHNR, CDR2 FQNEAQ, per germline (reference sequence).

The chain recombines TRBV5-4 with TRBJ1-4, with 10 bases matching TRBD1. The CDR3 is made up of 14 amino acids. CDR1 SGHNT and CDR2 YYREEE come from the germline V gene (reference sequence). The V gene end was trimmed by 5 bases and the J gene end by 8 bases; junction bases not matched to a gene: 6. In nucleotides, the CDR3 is TGTGCCAGCAGACCCGGGACAGGGGCCGAAAAACTGTTTTTT. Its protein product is CASRPGTGAEKLFF.